A selection of T cell receptor beta chains follows, all from one sample in a study of blood T cell repertoires in COVID-19. Libraries were prepared by immunoSEQ multiplex PCR; TCRdb keeps only in-frame clonotypes and omits some of them. Among 250,000 to 300,000 clones listed, 75% to 90% were seen once. The sample consisted of peripheral blood. Receptor source: a woman aged 50 to 60 who had recovered from COVID-19. Each CDR3 is given with its conserved first and last residue. The order of the fields is J gene, D gene, V gene, clone size, CDR3 DNA, CDR3 protein. A D gene is named only where the DNA matches it firmly. Where a row states a size, it is once, few, many or the class of an expanded clone; other rows omit it.

TRBJ2-5 | - | TRBV4-3 | - | TGCGCCAGCAGCCAAGAGTCCCCGGGAGAGACCCAGTACTTC | CASSQESPGETQYF
TRBJ2-7 | - | TRBV10-3 | - | TGTGCCATCAGTCACCAGGTATACGAGCAGTACTTC | CAISHQVYEQYF
TRBJ1-2 | - | TRBV18 | - | TGTGCCAGCTCACCAGAGAGGGGGGGAGAATTGAATGGCTACACCTTC | CASSPERGGELNGYTF
TRBJ1-2 | TRBD1 | TRBV14 | - | TGTGCCAGCAGCCAGATACAGGGGGCTAACTATGGCTACACCTTC | CASSQIQGANYGYTF
TRBJ2-2 | TRBD1 | TRBV5-1 | once | TGCGCCAGCAGGGGACAGGGGGTATCCGGGGAGCTGTTTTTT | CASRGQGVSGELFF
TRBJ1-2 | - | TRBV29-1 | few | TGCAGCGTTGAGGGGGGGCTTCGTGGCTACACCTTC | CSVEGGLRGYTF
TRBJ2-7 | TRBD1 | TRBV4-2 | few | TGTGCCAGCAGCCACGGGGACAGCTCCTACGAGCAGTACTTC | CASSHGDSSYEQYF
TRBJ1-2 | - | TRBV7-2 | - | TGTGCCAGCACCGACAGGCGCGGCTATGGCTACACCTTC | CASTDRRGYGYTF
TRBJ2-1 | - | TRBV5-5 | - | TGTGCCAGCAGCCCAACATCCGCCCCCCCCAATGAGCAGTTCTTC | CASSPTSAPPNEQFF
TRBJ2-3 | TRBD2 | TRBV6-4 | - | TGTGCCAGCAGTGAAAGGACTAGCGTAACGGATACGCAGTATTTT | CASSERTSVTDTQYF
TRBJ1-2 | TRBD1 | TRBV5-4 | - | TGTGCCAGCAGCTTAGGACAGGGGGCAACGGGCTACACCTTC | CASSLGQGATGYTF
TRBJ1-5 | TRBD1 | TRBV7-2 | - | TGTGCCAGCAGCCAACAGGGGGCTGGAGACCAGCCCCAGCATTTT | CASSQQGAGDQPQHF
TRBJ1-2 | - | TRBV30 | - | TGTGCCTGGAGTACCGGGATTGGTGGCTACACCTTC | CAWSTGIGGYTF
TRBJ2-2 | - | TRBV6-1 | - | TGTGCCAGCAGTGACAGGAACACCGGGGAGCTGTTTTTT | CASSDRNTGELFF
TRBJ1-1 | TRBD1 | TRBV28 | - | TGTGCCAGCAGGCGACCACAGGGGCGGGACACTGAAGCTTTCTTT | CASRRPQGRDTEAFF
TRBJ2-3 | TRBD2 | TRBV7-3 | - | TGTGCCAGCAGTAGCGGGGGATCCACAGATACGCAGTATTTT | CASSSGGSTDTQYF
TRBJ1-1 | TRBD1 | TRBV19 | - | TGTGCCAGTAGTAGGGCAGGGGGCCTCACTGAAGCTTTCTTT | CASSRAGGLTEAFF
TRBJ2-2 | TRBD2 | TRBV29-1 | - | TGCAGCGTACCTGGGACTAGTCCCGGGGAGCTGTTTTTT | CSVPGTSPGELFF
TRBJ2-1 | TRBD2 | TRBV19 | - | TGTGCCAGTAGTTCCGTAGCGGGAGACGTCAATGAGCAGTTCTTC | CASSSVAGDVNEQFF
TRBJ1-1 | - | TRBV24-1 | - | TGTGCCACCAGTGATGGCACGCGGGCTTTCTTT | CATSDGTRAFF
TRBJ1-2 | - | TRBV7-3 | once | TGTGCCAGCAGCAAGACAGGAAACTATGGCTACACCTTC | CASSKTGNYGYTF
TRBJ2-5 | - | TRBV7-2 | - | TGTGCCAGCAGCTTAGGGTGGGGAGAGGGCGCCGAGACCCAGTACTTC | CASSLGWGEGAETQYF
TRBJ1-2 | - | TRBV11-2 | - | TGTGCCAGCAGCCCCCTGACAGGATACTATGGCTACACCTTC | CASSPLTGYYGYTF
TRBJ2-7 | - | TRBV9 | few | TGTGCCAGCAGCGTCCTCCCACAGGGTCCCGAGCAGTACTTC | CASSVLPQGPEQYF
TRBJ1-1 | TRBD1 | TRBV30 | - | TGTGCCTGGAGGCCTAGGACAGGGGGCCTCCCGAGGGACACTGAAGCTTTCTTT | CAWRPRTGGLPRDTEAFF
TRBJ1-3 | - | TRBV4-3 | - | TGCGCCAGCAGCCAAGAGGCGGGCCTCTCTGGAAACACCATATATTTT | CASSQEAGLSGNTIYF
TRBJ2-7 | TRBD2 | TRBV28 | - | TGTGCCAGCAAGTTTGGGGCGGGACTAGGGGCCTACGAGCAGTACTTC | CASKFGAGLGAYEQYF
TRBJ1-5 | TRBD1 | TRBV11-2 | - | TGTGCCAGCAGCTCGGGACAGGACTATCAGCCCCAGCATTTT | CASSSGQDYQPQHF
TRBJ2-1 | TRBD1 | TRBV27 | - | TGTGCCAGCAGTGAAACAGGGGTCGACAATGAGCAGTTCTTC | CASSETGVDNEQFF
TRBJ2-7 | - | TRBV12-5 | - | TGTGCTAGTGGTTTCCCCGTCGAGCAGTACTTC | CASGFPVEQYF
TRBJ2-7 | TRBD2 | TRBV19 | - | TGTGCCAGTAGTACCCGGACTAGCGGGGCAGGCGAGCAGTACTTC | CASSTRTSGAGEQYF
TRBJ1-2 | TRBD1 | TRBV2 | - | TGTGCCAGCAGTCAAACAGGGGCCGGTGACTATGGCTACACCTTC | CASSQTGAGDYGYTF
TRBJ1-4 | - | TRBV12-3/TRBV12-4 | once | TGTGCCAGCAGTTTAAGGGGTGAAAAACTGTTTTTT | CASSLRGEKLFF